The clone carrying this TCR beta chain was counted only a few times. Its specificity is not known. Time point reported: blood at routine non-recurrence follow-up after resection. Unsorted samples of tumor, nontumor lung or frozen PBMC had their whole RNA sequenced. A unique molecular identifier was carried by every single TCR cDNA molecule. TCRdb used MiXCR to reprocess the 5' RACE reads, holding one entry per CDR3 protein. The sample records roughly 120,000 distinct CDR3 sequences, 12% being singletons. These data come from a study of spatial heterogeneity in lung cancer. Study background: The mean occurrence of each unique TCR and UMI combination in raw reads exceeded eight. Broader study findings: Whereas they appeared in blood less at follow-up, ubiquitous expanded tumor TCRs appeared there more at resection.

The CDR3 is made up of 14 amino acids. V lost 6 bases and J lost 1, with 12 bases in between. The rearrangement uses TRBV12-3 or TRBV12-4 and TRBJ2-5; either TRBD1 or TRBD2 may fit D (5 bases each). The receptor was isolated from a male donor with early-stage non-small cell lung cancer. Sequencing was performed on PBMCs, taken at follow-up. The CDR3 loop is CASSPYGGQETQYF. As DNA, the CDR3 is TGTGCCAGCAGCCCTTATGGGGGCCAAGAGACCCAGTACTTC.